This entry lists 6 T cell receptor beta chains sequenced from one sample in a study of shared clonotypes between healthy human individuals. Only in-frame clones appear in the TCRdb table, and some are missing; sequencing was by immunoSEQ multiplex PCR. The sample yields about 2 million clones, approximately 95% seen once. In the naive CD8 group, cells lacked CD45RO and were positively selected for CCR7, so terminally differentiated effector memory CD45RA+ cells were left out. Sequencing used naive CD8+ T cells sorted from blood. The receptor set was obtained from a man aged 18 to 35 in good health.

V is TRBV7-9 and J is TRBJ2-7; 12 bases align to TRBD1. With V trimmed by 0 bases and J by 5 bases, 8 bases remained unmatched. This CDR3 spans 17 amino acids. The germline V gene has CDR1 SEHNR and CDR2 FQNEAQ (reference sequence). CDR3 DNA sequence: TGTGCCAGCAGCTTAGCTACTTGGGACAGGGGGCCCCACGAGCAGTACTTC. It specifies CASSLATWDRGPHEQYF.

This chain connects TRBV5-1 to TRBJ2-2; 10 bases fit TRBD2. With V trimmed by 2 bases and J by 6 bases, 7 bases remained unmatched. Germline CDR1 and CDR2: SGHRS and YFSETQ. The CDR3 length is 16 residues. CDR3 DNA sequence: TGCGCCAGCAGCTTTATTATAGCGGGAGGACCCGGGGAGCTGTTTTTT. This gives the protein CASSFIIAGGPGELFF.

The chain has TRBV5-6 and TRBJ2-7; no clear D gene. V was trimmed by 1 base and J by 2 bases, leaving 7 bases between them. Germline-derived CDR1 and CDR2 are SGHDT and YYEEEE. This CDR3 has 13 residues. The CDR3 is CASSLFPAYEQYF. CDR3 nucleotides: TGTGCCAGCAGCTTGTTCCCAGCCTACGAGCAGTACTTC.

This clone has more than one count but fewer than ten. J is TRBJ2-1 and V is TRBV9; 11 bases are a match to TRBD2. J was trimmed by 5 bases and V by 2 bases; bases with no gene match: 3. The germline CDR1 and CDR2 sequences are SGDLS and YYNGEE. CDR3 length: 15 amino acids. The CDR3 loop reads CASSVGTSGHNEQFF. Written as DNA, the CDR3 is TGTGCCAGCAGCGTCGGGACTAGCGGTCACAATGAGCAGTTCTTC.

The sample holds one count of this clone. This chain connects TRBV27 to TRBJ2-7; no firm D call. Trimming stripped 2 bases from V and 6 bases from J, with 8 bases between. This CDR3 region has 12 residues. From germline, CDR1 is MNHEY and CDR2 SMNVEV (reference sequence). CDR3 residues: CASSLIKGEQYF. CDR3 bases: TGTGCCAGCAGTTTAATCAAGGGCGAGCAGTACTTC.

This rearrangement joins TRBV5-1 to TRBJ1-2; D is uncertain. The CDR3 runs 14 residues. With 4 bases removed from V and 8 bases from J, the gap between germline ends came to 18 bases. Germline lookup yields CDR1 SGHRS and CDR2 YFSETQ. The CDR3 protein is CASSPTEALNGYTF. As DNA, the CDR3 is TGCGCCAGCAGCCCAACCGAGGCCTTAAACGGCTACACCTTC.